These 3 T cell receptor beta chains came from one sample sequenced in a study of cytomegalovirus exposure and HLA in healthy donors. Amplification used 60 Vbeta primers and 13 Jbeta primers. Measured with immunoSEQ multiplex PCR; TCRdb has only the in-frame clones, and not every one. This sample has fewer than 200,000 clones, with about 80% found just once. Material for sequencing was PBMCs. All receptors derive from a woman in her forties or fifties in good health and CMV-seronegative.

This clone was observed a single time. The rearrangement joins TRBV28 to TRBJ1-2; 12 bases agree with TRBD1. The V gene's germline CDR1 is MDHEN and CDR2 SYDVKM. The CDR3 loop spans 15 amino acids. The J segment lost 2 bases and the V segment lost 10 bases, leaving 8 bases of the junction unmatched. CDR3 amino acids: CATRGQGAPNYGYTF. CDR3 DNA sequence: TGTGCCACCCGGGGACAGGGGGCACCGAACTATGGCTACACCTTC.

This sequence joins TRBV7-8 and TRBJ1-4, with TRBD1 identical over 10 bases. Trimming cost V 2 bases and J 8 bases; bases outside gene matches: 8. The CDR3 contains 16 residues. Germline loops: CDR1 SGHVS, CDR2 FQNEAQ. The CDR3 DNA is TGTGCCAGCAGCTTACCCGGGACAGGGGAGAGGGAAAAACTGTTTTTT. Translating gives CASSLPGTGEREKLFF.

This rearrangement joins TRBV14 to TRBJ1-2; D gene uncertain. Germline CDR1 reads SGHDN; CDR2 reads FVKESK. V lost 1 base and J lost 9, with 9 bases in between. The CDR3 contains 12 residues. CDR3 in DNA: TGTGCCAGCAGCCAAGTCGGCAGGAGCTACACCTTC. It yields the protein CASSQVGRSYTF.